This TCR beta chain emerged from a study of T-cell memory formation after mild COVID-19. Study details: Among the donors, TCR clusters were largely specific to each donor.

Of note for this clonotype: Its antigen is not known.

With constant-segment primers, 5'RACE yielded cDNA libraries of TCR alpha and TCR beta that carried sample barcodes and UMIs. MiXCR was run by TCRdb on the 5' RACE reads, yielding one entry per CDR3 protein. The top ten clones hold 3% to 4.5% of a sample with 200,000 to 250,000 distinct CDR3 sequences, roughly 10% of them seen once. Study-level results: Researchers could not confirm that second-wave clones peaking on day 37 targeted SARS-CoV-2. Mainly CM and EM harbored the contracting CD4+ clones; mainly EMRA harbored the CD8+ ones.

There are 15 residues in the CDR3. The V gene lost 1 base and the J gene lost 4 bases, with 10 bases spanning the gap. The sequence derives from a man younger than 35 who had mild COVID-19 (a few samples of this study predate the infection). Cell type and time point are not known. The sample consisted of PBMCs or a T cell subset sorted from them (not recorded which). This sequence joins TRBV12-3 or TRBV12-4 and TRBJ1-4; D is unresolved. The CDR3 nucleotides are TGTGCCAGCAGTTTAGAGGGTGGGGTTAATGAAAAACTGTTTTTT. This encodes CASSLEGGVNEKLFF.